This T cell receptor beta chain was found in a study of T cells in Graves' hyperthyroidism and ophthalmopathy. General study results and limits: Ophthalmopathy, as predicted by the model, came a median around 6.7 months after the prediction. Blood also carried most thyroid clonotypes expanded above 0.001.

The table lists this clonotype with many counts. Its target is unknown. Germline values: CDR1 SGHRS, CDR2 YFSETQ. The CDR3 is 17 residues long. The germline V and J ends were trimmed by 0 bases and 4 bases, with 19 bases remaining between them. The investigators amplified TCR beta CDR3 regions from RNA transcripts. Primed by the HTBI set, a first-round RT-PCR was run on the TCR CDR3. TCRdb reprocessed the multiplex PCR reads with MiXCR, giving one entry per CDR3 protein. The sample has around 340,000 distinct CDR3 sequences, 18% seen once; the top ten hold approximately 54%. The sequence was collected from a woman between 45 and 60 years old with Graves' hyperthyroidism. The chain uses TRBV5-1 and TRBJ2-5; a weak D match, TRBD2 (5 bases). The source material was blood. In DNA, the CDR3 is TGCGCCAGCAGCTTGGTCGCCAGCGGTCCTCACCTAGAGACCCAGTACTTC. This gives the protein CASSLVASGPHLETQYF. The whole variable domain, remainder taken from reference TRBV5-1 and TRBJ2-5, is KAGVTQTPRYLIKTRGQQVTLSCSPISGHRSVSWYQQTPGQGLQFLFEYFSETQRNKGNFPGRFSGRQFSNSRSEMNVSTLELGDSALYLCASSLVASGPHLETQYFGPGTRLLVL.